The 26 T cell receptor beta chains listed next were all sequenced from one sample in a study of blood T cell repertoires in COVID-19. Libraries were prepared by immunoSEQ multiplex PCR; TCRdb keeps only in-frame clonotypes and omits some of them. The data contain over 90,000 clones, roughly 87% of them singletons. Source material: peripheral blood. These receptors came from an elderly woman in a cohort sampled during active COVID-19.

This sequence joins TRBV5-1 and TRBJ1-4, with D unclear. The V gene lost 0 bases and the J gene lost 5 bases, with 5 bases spanning the gap. CDR1 and CDR2 from the germline V gene are SGHRS and YFSETQ. This CDR3 contains 13 residues. As DNA, the CDR3 is TGCGCCAGCAGCTTGGTTCAGAATGAAAAACTGTTTTTT. The encoded protein is CASSLVQNEKLFF.

The chain recombines TRBV2 with TRBJ2-7; D might be TRBD2 (6 bases). Germline V gene sequence: CDR1 SNHLY, CDR2 FYNNEI. The CDR3 contains 13 residues. Trimming removed 7 bases from V and 5 bases from J, with 15 bases in between. CDR3 loop: CASTKLAGHEQYF. In nucleotides, the CDR3 is TGTGCCAGCACCAAACTAGCAGGTCACGAGCAGTACTTC.

The chain joins TRBV7-2 to TRBJ2-7; 7 bases are shared with TRBD2. The junction had 11 bases not matched to a gene; V was cut back by 5 bases and J by 4 bases. This CDR3 comprises 15 residues. The germline V gene encodes CDR1 SGHTA and CDR2 FQGNSA. The CDR3 sequence: CASSIPGTMKYEQYF. The CDR3 DNA reads as TGTGCCAGCAGCATCCCCGGGACTATGAAGTACGAGCAGTACTTC.

This clone has a single count. The genes are TRBV18 and TRBJ1-4; D possibly corresponds to TRBD1 (5 bases). This CDR3 is 14 amino acids long. CDR1 and CDR2 from the germline V gene are KGHSH and LQKENI. The V end was cut by 3 bases, the J end by 12 bases, with 17 bases between. For the CDR3, the DNA is TGTGCCAGCTCACCTATACAGACAGAGAATGAACTGTTTTTT. Protein product: CASSPIQTENELFF. Based on the CDR3 plus reference TRBV18 and TRBJ1-4, the full variable domain is NAGVMQNPRHLVRRRGQEARLRCSPMKGHSHVYWYRQLPEEGLKFMVYLQKENIIDESGMPKERFSAEFPKEGPSILRIQQVVRGDSAAYFCASSPIQTENELFFGSGTQLSVL.

The chain recombines TRBV27 with TRBJ2-3; 7 bases match TRBD2. Germline assignment: CDR1 MNHEY and CDR2 SMNVEV (reference sequence). The CDR3 is made up of 15 amino acids. Losses at the gene ends were 4 bases for V and 3 bases for J; bases not matched to a gene: 7. The CDR3 DNA follows: TGTGCCAGCAGTTATGGGGGGGGAAAGACAGATACGCAGTATTTT. Protein: CASSYGGGKTDTQYF.

The genes are TRBV18 and TRBJ2-1, with 10 bases aligning to TRBD2. CDR1 is KGHSH and CDR2 is LQKENI in the germline V gene. The CDR3 consists of 15 residues. The trim removed 3 bases at V and 7 bases at J, leaving 6 bases unmatched. CDR3 sequence (DNA): TGTGCCAGCTCACCTCCTTCACTAGCGGGAAATGAGCAGTTCTTC. This encodes CASSPPSLAGNEQFF. Full variable domain (remainder filled in from reference TRBV18 and TRBJ2-1): NAGVMQNPRHLVRRRGQEARLRCSPMKGHSHVYWYRQLPEEGLKFMVYLQKENIIDESGMPKERFSAEFPKEGPSILRIQQVVRGDSAAYFCASSPPSLAGNEQFFGPGTRLTVL.

This chain joins TRBV29-1 and TRBJ1-1; weak D call: TRBD1 (5 bases). CDR1 is SQVTM, CDR2 ANQGSEA, per germline. V lost 3 bases and J 3 bases, leaving 14 bases between the germline ends. The CDR3 is 14 amino acids. The CDR3 coding sequence is TGCAGCGTTGAGGGGCCAGGGATCCACACTGAAGCTTTCTTT. Amino acids: CSVEGPGIHTEAFF.

The chain has TRBV2 and TRBJ2-2, with D tentatively TRBD2 (5 bases). The CDR3 runs 15 residues. Between the trimmed V and J ends, which lost 5 bases and 0 bases, there was a span of 10 bases. CDR1 SNHLY and CDR2 FYNNEI come from the germline V gene. Written as DNA, the CDR3 is TGTGCCAGCAGTTCTGACTATACGAACACCGGGGAGCTGTTTTTT. It is translated as CASSSDYTNTGELFF.

The chain couples TRBV5-8 to TRBJ1-1; the match to TRBD1 covers 7 bases. The V and J ends lost 0 bases and 3 bases, in that order; junction bases with no gene match: 8. This CDR3 contains 16 residues. CDR1 and CDR2 from the germline V gene are SGHTS and YDEGEE. CDR3 sequence (DNA): TGTGCCAGCAGCTTGGTCCGGCAGGGGGACGACACTGAAGCTTTCTTT. Translating gives CASSLVRQGDDTEAFF.

The genes are TRBV2 and TRBJ1-1; the D gene is possibly TRBD1 (5 bases). Germline lookup yields CDR1 SNHLY and CDR2 FYNNEI. This CDR3 is 15 amino acids long. V was pared by 3 bases and J by 0 bases, with 11 bases between. The CDR3: CASSEQGRLNTEAFF. Written as DNA, the CDR3 is TGTGCCAGCAGTGAGCAGGGAAGGTTGAACACTGAAGCTTTCTTT. The full variable domain, in which reference TRBV2 and TRBJ1-1 provide the parts outside the CDR3, is EPEVTQTPSHQVTQMGQEVILRCVPISNHLYFYWYRQILGQKVEFLVSFYNNEISEKSEIFDDQFSVERPDGSNFTLKIRSTKLEDSAMYFCASSEQGRLNTEAFFGQGTRLTVV.

The V gene is TRBV27, the J gene TRBJ2-7; 12 bases match TRBD2. Germline V gives CDR1 MNHEY, CDR2 SMNVEV (reference sequence). CDR3 size: 17 residues. V gave up 6 bases and J gave up 3 bases; unmatched junction bases: 12. The CDR3 DNA follows: TGTGCCAGCAGACAAAGACTAGCGGGAGTAGATGGCTACGAGCAGTACTTC. It specifies CASRQRLAGVDGYEQYF.

CDR3 amino acids: CASSASKGALAFF. CDR3 DNA: TGTGCCAGCAGTGCCTCCAAGGGGGCGTTAGCTTTCTTT. The genes are TRBV2 and TRBJ1-1; 7 bases match TRBD1. The CDR3 is made up of 13 amino acids. The V and J ends lost 4 bases and 10 bases, in that order; junction bases with no gene match: 9. The germline V gene has CDR1 SNHLY and CDR2 FYNNEI.

This clone was observed a few times. The chain is built from TRBV7-2 and TRBJ1-2; tentative D call: TRBD1 (5 bases). CDR1 is SGHTA and CDR2 is FQGNSA in the germline V gene. The ends were cut back, 5 bases at V and 3 bases at J, with 16 bases in the middle. The CDR3 runs to 15 residues. CDR3 coding DNA: TGTGCCAGCAGCCCCCCCGGGGGGGGAGACTATGGCTACACCTTC. As protein: CASSPPGGGDYGYTF.

The rearrangement joins TRBV19 to TRBJ1-5; D not resolved. The CDR3 is made up of 14 amino acids. Germline CDR1 is LNHDA and CDR2 is SQIVND (reference sequence). With 1 base removed from V and 3 bases from J, the gap between germline ends came to 7 bases. The CDR3 DNA is TGTGCCAGTAGTATAGGTATGGCCAATCAGCCCCAGCATTTT. It yields the protein CASSIGMANQPQHF.

The chain joins TRBV28 to TRBJ2-7, with D perhaps TRBD2 (6 bases). Per germline, CDR1 MDHEN and CDR2 SYDVKM. The CDR3 covers 14 residues. Trimming took off 2 bases at V and 4 bases at J, with 12 bases between the two ends. This CDR3 is CASSLAGSGYEQYF. CDR3 nucleotide sequence: TGTGCCAGCAGTTTAGCGGGGAGCGGTTACGAGCAGTACTTC.

This sequence joins TRBV6-6 and TRBJ1-2; TRBD1 matches at 7 bases. J was trimmed by 2 bases and V by 5 bases; bases with no gene match: 2. There are 13 residues in the CDR3. Per germline, CDR1 MNHNY and CDR2 SVGAGI (reference sequence). The CDR3 sequence is CASSQQGNYGYTF. As DNA, the CDR3 is TGTGCCAGCAGTCAACAGGGGAACTATGGCTACACCTTC.

CDR3 sequence (DNA): TGTGCCACCAGCTCCCGGGACAGGGGCTTTGGCTACACCTTC. Encoded protein: CATSSRDRGFGYTF. This rearrangement joins TRBV15 to TRBJ1-2, with 10 bases aligning to TRBD1. This CDR3 spans 14 amino acids. CDR1 is LNHNV and CDR2 is YYDKDF in the germline V gene (reference sequence). The ends lost 5 bases at V and 7 bases at J; junction bases unmatched: 7.

The chain combines TRBV6-5 with TRBJ1-3, with 7 nucleotides matching TRBD1. V shed 8 bases and J 7 bases; nucleotides not matched to a gene: 14. The CDR3 is 15 residues long. Germline values: CDR1 MNHEY, CDR2 SVGAGI. The CDR3 DNA follows: TGTGCCAGCGGGGGGACAGCTCCCGGCCGGAACACCATATATTTT. Encoded protein: CASGGTAPGRNTIYF.

This clone occurred a few times. The chain couples TRBV19 to TRBJ1-5, with D hard to call. The CDR3 length is 14 residues. Per the germline V gene, CDR1 is LNHDA and CDR2 is SQIVND (reference sequence). Trimming shortened V by 1 base and J by 8 bases, and 12 bases separated the two germline ends. The CDR3: CASSIVGPRKPQHF. DNA of the CDR3: TGTGCCAGTAGTATAGTTGGGCCAAGGAAGCCCCAGCATTTT. Using reference TRBV19 and TRBJ1-5 for the parts outside the CDR3, the full variable domain is DGGITQSPKYLFRKEGQNVTLSCEQNLNHDAMYWYRQDPGQGLRLIYYSQIVNDFQKGDIAEGYSVSREKKESFPLTVTSAQKNPTAFYLCASSIVGPRKPQHFGDGTRLSIL.

The rearrangement uses TRBV2 and TRBJ2-1; 8 bases map to TRBD2. There are 15 residues in the CDR3. V was clipped by 3 bases and J by 6 bases; unmatched bases: 7. Germline CDR1 and CDR2: SNHLY and FYNNEI. CDR3 residues: CASSDSGTVGNEQFF. CDR3 DNA: TGTGCCAGCAGTGATAGCGGGACGGTGGGCAATGAGCAGTTCTTC.

The gene calls are TRBV3-1 (or the pseudogene TRBV3-2) and TRBJ2-5; TRBD2 is a possible D gene (6 bases). Germline CDR1 LGHDT, CDR2 YNNKEL (reference sequence). This CDR3 spans 15 amino acids. The V gene lost 6 bases and the J gene lost 2 bases, with 16 bases spanning the gap. The CDR3 nucleotides read TGTGCCAGCAGGCCAACAAGGGCGGGACAAGAGACCCAGTACTTC. Translating it yields CASRPTRAGQETQYF.

The V call is TRBV11-2, the J call TRBJ2-3; D uncertain. V was cut by 3 bases and J by 5 bases, with 12 bases left in between. Germline V gives CDR1 SGHAT, CDR2 FQNNGV. CDR3 length equals 14 residues. CDR3 amino acids: CASSLSQNVDTQYF. In DNA form, the CDR3 reads TGTGCCAGCAGCTTGTCACAGAATGTAGATACGCAGTATTTT.

This chain joins TRBV10-3 and TRBJ1-2, with TRBD1 identical over 8 bases. The CDR3 is made up of 12 amino acids. CDR1 is ENHRY, CDR2 SYGVKD, per germline. V was clipped by 4 bases and J by 7 bases; unmatched bases: 2. CDR3 loop: CAISAGQGGYTF. In nucleotides, the CDR3 is TGTGCCATCAGTGCCGGACAGGGTGGCTACACCTTC.

The CDR3 nucleotides are TGTGCCAGCAGGGAGACAGGGACAACCTACGAGCAGTACTTC. Protein product: CASRETGTTYEQYF. The chain couples TRBV27 to TRBJ2-7; 7 bases match TRBD1. Germline assignment: CDR1 MNHEY and CDR2 SMNVEV (reference sequence). J lost 2 bases, V lost 6 bases, and 7 bases had no gene match. CDR3 size: 14 residues.

V usage is TRBV20-1 and J usage is TRBJ1-2, with D perhaps matching TRBD1 (5 bases). V lost 6 bases and J lost 10, with 15 bases in between. The CDR3 has 11 residues. The germline CDR1 and CDR2 sequences are DFQATT and SNEGSKA (reference sequence). CDR3 sequence reads: CSADALRVYTF. The CDR3 region has the DNA TGCAGTGCCGACGCACTCAGGGTCTACACCTTC.

The chain links TRBV5-1 to TRBJ2-2; 9 nucleotides align to TRBD1. The V segment lost 4 bases and the J segment 6 bases; nucleotides outside the gene matches: 10. The germline gives CDR1 SGHRS, CDR2 YFSETQ. The CDR3 contains 16 residues. CDR3 in amino acids: CASSHTGGETAGELFF. In nucleotides, the CDR3 is TGCGCCAGCAGCCACACAGGGGGCGAGACAGCCGGGGAGCTGTTTTTT.